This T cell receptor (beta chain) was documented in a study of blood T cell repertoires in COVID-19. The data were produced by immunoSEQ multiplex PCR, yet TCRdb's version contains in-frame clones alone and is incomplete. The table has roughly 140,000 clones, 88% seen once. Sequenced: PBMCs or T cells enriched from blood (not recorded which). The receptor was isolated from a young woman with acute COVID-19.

The CDR3 loop is CASSPSWPSSRETQYF. The DNA of the CDR3 is TGCGCCAGCAGCCCTTCCTGGCCCTCCTCCCGAGAGACCCAGTACTTC. V is TRBV5-1 and J is TRBJ2-5; D uncertain. Trimming left V 4 bases short and J 4 bases short, with 20 bases between. The CDR3 is 16 amino acids. Per the germline V gene, CDR1 is SGHRS and CDR2 is YFSETQ.